These T cell receptor beta chains were read from a single sample in a study of cytomegalovirus exposure and HLA in healthy donors. TCRdb's copy holds only in-frame clones and misses some; the assay was immunoSEQ multiplex PCR. Of about 180,000 clones in the sample, roughly 76% are singletons; the top ten hold just under 5%. Sequenced material: PBMCs. The origin of the receptors is a woman aged 18-35 years in good health and CMV-seropositive. Each CDR3 is given with its conserved first and last residue. A D gene is named only where the DNA matches it firmly. Clone size is given for some rows only: seen once, a few or many times, or a class if the clone is expanded.

length: 16
D: TRBD1
V: TRBV4-2
J: TRBJ1-6
size: few
DNA: TGTGCCAGCAGCCAAGATCACGGAGACAGGGGAAGGCCCCTCCACTTT
CDR3: CASSQDHGDRGRPLHF

length: 17
D: TRBD1
V: TRBV18
J: TRBJ2-2
size: -
DNA: TGTGCCAGCTCACCACGTGGACAGGGCGGAATAGCCGGGGAGCTGTTTTTT
CDR3: CASSPRGQGGIAGELFF

length: 15
D: -
V: TRBV6-5
J: TRBJ1-2
size: -
DNA: TGTGCCAGCAGACGTTCAAACAGGGCCTTCTATGGCTACACCTTC
CDR3: CASRRSNRAFYGYTF

length: 14
D: TRBD1
V: TRBV2
J: TRBJ2-7
size: -
DNA: TGTGCCAGCAGTGAAACAGGGGACACCTACGAGCAGTACTTC
CDR3: CASSETGDTYEQYF

length: 15
D: -
V: TRBV5-4
J: TRBJ1-1
size: few
DNA: TGCGCCAGCAGCCAAGTTGCGGACATGAACACTGAAGCTTTCTTT
CDR3: CASSQVADMNTEAFF

length: 15
D: TRBD1
V: TRBV6-5
J: TRBJ1-1
size: few
DNA: TGTGCCAGCAGCCTACAGGGGGCCGTGAACACTGAAGCTTTCTTT
CDR3: CASSLQGAVNTEAFF

length: 12
D: -
V: TRBV6-5
J: TRBJ1-4
size: few
DNA: TGTGCCAGCAAGGACATGGAACTAAAACTGTTTTTT
CDR3: CASKDMELKLFF

length: 13
D: -
V: TRBV10-3
J: TRBJ2-1
size: -
DNA: TGTGCCATCAGTGACCCCCTCCGTAATGAGCAGTTCTTC
CDR3: CAISDPLRNEQFF

length: 16
D: TRBD2
V: TRBV9
J: TRBJ2-3
size: -
DNA: TGTGCCAGCAGCGTATCTAGCGGGGGGGCAGGAGATACGCAGTATTTT
CDR3: CASSVSSGGAGDTQYF

length: 14
D: -
V: TRBV5-6
J: TRBJ1-1
size: -
DNA: TGTGCCAGCAGCCGACCCCGGGGATCCGCTGAAGCTTTCTTT
CDR3: CASSRPRGSAEAFF

length: 20
D: -
V: TRBV28
J: TRBJ2-6
size: -
DNA: TGTGCCAGCAGTTTTTTTCCCCGAGGACTGCAATTCTCTGGGGCCAACGTCCTGACTTTC
CDR3: CASSFFPRGLQFSGANVLTF

length: 14
D: -
V: TRBV5-6
J: TRBJ1-4
size: few
DNA: TGTGCCAGCAGCTTGTCAGGTGGTTCTGAAAAACTGTTTTTT
CDR3: CASSLSGGSEKLFF

length: 18
D: -
V: TRBV27
J: TRBJ2-3
size: once
DNA: TGTGCCAGCAGTTACCTTCCCGAGACACCCTCAGTCACAGATACGCAGTATTTT
CDR3: CASSYLPETPSVTDTQYF

length: 15
D: TRBD1
V: TRBV6-5
J: TRBJ2-7
size: -
DNA: TGTGCCAGCACCGTTGTCGGGACAGGGGTGGGCGAGCAGTACTTC
CDR3: CASTVVGTGVGEQYF

length: 14
D: TRBD2
V: TRBV6-5
J: TRBJ2-3
size: -
DNA: TGTGCCAGCAGCACTAGCGTACCCCCCGATACGCAGTATTTT
CDR3: CASSTSVPPDTQYF

length: 16
D: -
V: TRBV6-5
J: TRBJ1-2
size: few
DNA: TGTGCCAGCAGTTACTTCAACAGAGCAGGGGACTATGGCTACACCTTC
CDR3: CASSYFNRAGDYGYTF

length: 13
D: -
V: TRBV7-2
J: TRBJ1-2
size: once
DNA: TGTGCCAGCAGCTTCGGGGGGCCCTATGGCTACACCTTC
CDR3: CASSFGGPYGYTF

length: 13
D: -
V: TRBV15
J: TRBJ2-7
size: -
DNA: TGTGCCACCAGCAGGGACTTACCCTACGAGCAGTACTTC
CDR3: CATSRDLPYEQYF

length: 17
D: -
V: TRBV2
J: TRBJ2-7
size: few
DNA: TGTGCCAGCAGTGAAGTTCTGGTGGTAGTCTCTTCGCACGAGCAGTACTTC
CDR3: CASSEVLVVVSSHEQYF

length: 13
D: -
V: TRBV6-5
J: TRBJ2-5
size: -
DNA: TGTGCCAGCAGCCGACAGATCCAAGAGACCCAGTACTTC
CDR3: CASSRQIQETQYF

length: 16
D: -
V: TRBV5-1
J: TRBJ1-3
size: -
DNA: TGCGCCAGCAGCTTGGGAGGGAGGTCAGCTGGAAACACCATATATTTT
CDR3: CASSLGGRSAGNTIYF

length: 12
D: -
V: TRBV29-1
J: TRBJ1-4
size: -
DNA: TGCAGCGTTGGGGGGGGTCGGGAAAAACTGTTTTTT
CDR3: CSVGGGREKLFF

length: 14
D: -
V: TRBV19
J: TRBJ1-5
size: -
DNA: TGTGCCAGTAGTATAGGAGAATCGTCCCAGCCCCAGCATTTT
CDR3: CASSIGESSQPQHF

length: 14
D: -
V: TRBV25-1
J: TRBJ1-5
size: few
DNA: TGTGCCAGCAGTGAACCGGGAGGCAATCAGCCCCAGCATTTT
CDR3: CASSEPGGNQPQHF

length: 15
D: -
V: TRBV4-1
J: TRBJ2-5
size: -
DNA: TGCGCCAGCAGTCGGCAGGGGGGCCTTGGGGAGACCCAGTACTTC
CDR3: CASSRQGGLGETQYF

length: 13
D: -
V: TRBV29-1
J: TRBJ2-2
size: -
DNA: TGCAGCGTTGACGGGGGAGGAACCGGGGAGCTGTTTTTT
CDR3: CSVDGGGTGELFF

length: 14
D: -
V: TRBV6-5
J: TRBJ1-4
size: -
DNA: TGTGCCAGCAGTGGACAGTCAACTAATGAAAAACTGTTTTTT
CDR3: CASSGQSTNEKLFF

length: 15
D: -
V: TRBV6-6
J: TRBJ1-4
size: -
DNA: TGTGCCAGCAGTTTACTGGCAGGTTATAATGAAAAACTGTTTTTT
CDR3: CASSLLAGYNEKLFF

length: 14
D: -
V: TRBV7-8
J: TRBJ2-7
size: once
DNA: TGTGCCAGCAGCTTATCTCGGGTTTCCTACGAGCAGTACTTC
CDR3: CASSLSRVSYEQYF

length: 14
D: -
V: TRBV7-9
J: TRBJ1-3
size: few
DNA: TGTGCCAGCAGCCTCCCCGCAGAAGGAAACACCATATATTTT
CDR3: CASSLPAEGNTIYF

length: 14
D: -
V: TRBV13
J: TRBJ1-3
size: -
DNA: TGTGCCAGCAGTTACAGGGAAACTGGAAACACCATATATTTT
CDR3: CASSYRETGNTIYF

length: 17
D: TRBD1
V: TRBV4-1
J: TRBJ1-6
size: -
DNA: TGCGTCAGCAGCCCCCAGGGGGCGCAGGGTTTGGTTTCACCCCTCCACTTT
CDR3: CVSSPQGAQGLVSPLHF

length: 13
D: -
V: TRBV7-9
J: TRBJ2-2
size: -
DNA: TGTGCCAGCATACAACCGAACACCGGGGAGCTGTTTTTT
CDR3: CASIQPNTGELFF

length: 13
D: -
V: TRBV27
J: TRBJ2-7
size: -
DNA: TGTGCCAGCAGTTCCCTCCTCTCCTACGAGCAGTACTTC
CDR3: CASSSLLSYEQYF

length: 14
D: -
V: TRBV28
J: TRBJ2-6
size: few
DNA: TGTGCCAGCATCGGGAAACCTGGGGCCAACGTCCTGACTTTC
CDR3: CASIGKPGANVLTF

length: 13
D: -
V: TRBV6-6
J: TRBJ1-1
size: -
DNA: TGTGCCAGCAGTTACGTGACAGACACTGAAGCTTTCTTT
CDR3: CASSYVTDTEAFF

length: 16
D: TRBD2
V: TRBV18
J: TRBJ2-7
size: -
DNA: TGTGCCAGCTCACCTAACAAGCGGGGGTTCGAGTACGAGCAGTACTTC
CDR3: CASSPNKRGFEYEQYF

length: 15
D: -
V: TRBV7-6
J: TRBJ2-2
size: -
DNA: TGTGCCAGCAGCCGGACAGCCCAGGGCACCGGGGAGCTGTTTTTT
CDR3: CASSRTAQGTGELFF

length: 16
D: -
V: TRBV9
J: TRBJ2-6
size: -
DNA: TGTGCCAGCAGCGAAGTTCCCAGCTCTGGGGCCAACGTCCTGACTTTC
CDR3: CASSEVPSSGANVLTF

length: 16
D: TRBD1
V: TRBV9
J: TRBJ2-3
size: -
DNA: TGTGCCAGCAGCGTAGCTGGGGGACAGGGGGCAGATACGCAGTATTTT
CDR3: CASSVAGGQGADTQYF

length: 14
D: TRBD2
V: TRBV7-3
J: TRBJ2-3
size: -
DNA: TGTGCCAGCAGCTCCGGGGGGGGCTCAGATACGCAGTATTTT
CDR3: CASSSGGGSDTQYF

length: 15
D: TRBD1
V: TRBV7-2
J: TRBJ2-7
size: -
DNA: TGTGCCAGCAGCGTGTCCGGGACAGGCTCCTACGAGCAGTACTTC
CDR3: CASSVSGTGSYEQYF

length: 15
D: -
V: TRBV6-6
J: TRBJ1-4
size: -
DNA: TGTGCCAGCAGCCGGGGGGCTGCAACTAATGAAAAACTGTTTTTT
CDR3: CASSRGAATNEKLFF

length: 15
D: TRBD1
V: TRBV5-1
J: TRBJ1-3
size: -
DNA: TGCGCCAGCAGCCGGGACAGGGAGGCTGGAAACACCATATATTTT
CDR3: CASSRDREAGNTIYF

length: 15
D: TRBD2
V: TRBV10-2
J: TRBJ2-1
size: -
DNA: TGCGCCAGCAGTGACCTAGCGGGGATTAACAATGAGCAGTTCTTC
CDR3: CASSDLAGINNEQFF

length: 16
D: -
V: TRBV7-6
J: TRBJ2-2
size: few
DNA: TGTGCCAGCAGCTTTCTCATCGGGGGTCACACCGGGGAGCTGTTTTTT
CDR3: CASSFLIGGHTGELFF

length: 14
D: -
V: TRBV9
J: TRBJ2-7
size: -
DNA: TGTGCCAGCAGCGTAGCGGGGGGCCCCTACGAGCAGTACTTC
CDR3: CASSVAGGPYEQYF

length: 15
D: -
V: TRBV28
J: TRBJ2-2
size: few
DNA: TGTGCCAGCAGTCCCGACACCTCCCTCACCGGGGAGCTGTTTTTT
CDR3: CASSPDTSLTGELFF